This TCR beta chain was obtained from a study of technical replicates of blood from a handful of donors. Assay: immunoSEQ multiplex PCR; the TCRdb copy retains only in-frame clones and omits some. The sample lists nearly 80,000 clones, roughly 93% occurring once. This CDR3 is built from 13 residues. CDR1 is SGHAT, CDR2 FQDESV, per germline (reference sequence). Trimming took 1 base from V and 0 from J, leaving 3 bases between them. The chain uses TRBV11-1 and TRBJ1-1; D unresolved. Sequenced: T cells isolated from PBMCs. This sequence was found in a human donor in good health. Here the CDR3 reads CASSLGLNTEAFF. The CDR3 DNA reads TGTGCCAGCAGCTTAGGGCTGAACACTGAAGCTTTCTTT.